This TCR beta chain was sequenced for a study of human T cells and chemical hapten exposure. Turning to the study itself: Skin of the upper inner arm, around 2 cm by around 2 cm, received 2% DPC for sensitization. Notes on the study in general: PT1 expanded TCR counts and patch test score were linked, and their correlation was positive. Significantly more large CDR3 similarity clusters arose among expanded TCRs than among controls.

Per the germline V gene, CDR1 is SEHNR and CDR2 is FQNEAQ (reference sequence). V was clipped by 0 bases and J by 8 bases, with 4 bases between them. The CDR3 extends over 11 amino acids. As for time point: patch test 3, about 24 weeks after DPC sensitization. Described treatment: therapeutic diphenylcyclopropenone sensitization with weekly scalp DPC. TCRdb fed the RACE reads into MiXCR, producing one record per CDR3 protein. The repertoire holds just under 60,000 distinct CDR3 sequences, with about an eighth as singletons. In this sample, this clonotype turned up many times. Its antigen is unknown. The chain joins TRBV7-9 to TRBJ1-1, with D uncertain. The receptor comes from a young man with alopecia areata. Some clones in this sample may be carry-over from other donors' samples. This sample comprised whole blood, obtained in connection with sensitization to the hapten diphenylcyclopropenone (DPC). CDR3 sequence reads: CASSLAGEAFF. The CDR3 DNA reads TGTGCCAGCAGCTTAGCCGGAGAAGCTTTCTTT.